One sample yielded the 2 T cell receptor beta chains listed below, sequenced in a study of metastatic and nonmetastatic thyroid tumors. TCRdb re-processed the PCR reads through MiXCR. The data contain about 69,000 clones, approximately 14% of them singletons. Ahead of thyroid surgery, no patient had received treatment of any kind. The sequenced sample consisted of blood. Source of these receptors: a male donor with papillary thyroid cancer or a benign thyroid nodule (not recorded which). Some clones in this sample may be carry-over from other donors' samples.

This clone appeared many times. V gene TRBV5-4 combines with J gene TRBJ1-1; D call uncertain. V dropped 0 bases and J dropped 5 bases, with 20 bases sitting between them. There are 17 residues in the CDR3. The germline V gene encodes CDR1 SGHNT and CDR2 YYREEE (reference sequence). This chain's CDR3 is CASSLGLVRLRSTEAFF. Written as DNA, the CDR3 is TGTGCCAGCAGCTTGGGACTCGTAAGGCTTCGAAGTACTGAAGCTTTCTTT.

On this clone itself: Possible read error: a much larger clone is one base away. Different DNA sequences within this sample yield the same CDR3. This sequence joins TRBV10-2 and TRBJ1-5; no definite D call. The germline V gene encodes CDR1 WSHSY and CDR2 SAAADI. The CDR3 is 16 amino acids. The CDR3 spells CANSESWVVGNQPQHF. CDR3 DNA: TGCGCCAACAGTGAGTCGTGGGTAGTAGGCAACCAGCCCCAGCATTTT.